This T cell receptor (beta chain) stems from a study of shared clonotypes between healthy human individuals. Overall study findings and caveats: Rarefaction gave evidence that sorted-subset sequencing remained incomplete despite large depth. It was only blood that was sampled, and tissue repertoires likely differ. Memory subsets had estimated richness that was generally smaller than that of naive subsets.

There are 14 residues in the CDR3. With 10 bases clipped from V and 6 bases from J, the junction kept 11 bases outside the gene matches. Per germline, CDR1 MRHNA and CDR2 SNTAGT. Authors' processing steps: Filtering differed since immunoSEQ provided only junctions, with no quality scores. Generated by immunoSEQ multiplex PCR, the TCRdb table keeps only in-frame clones and is missing some. The V and J calls and clone size are taken from that table; D and trimming were inferred from the DNA. The profile shows more than 1 million clones, around 78% of them singletons. As regards this clone: Its antigen is currently unknown.

Sequenced material: memory CD4+ T cells from PBMCs. Subset here: CD45RA-negative fraction. This sequence joins TRBV6-4 and TRBJ1-5; 8 bases line up with TRBD1. The TCR was taken from a man between 18 and 29 years old in good health. Some clones in this sample may be carry-over from other donors' samples. The chain's CDR3 is CATTTRTGCQPQHF. CDR3 nucleotides: TGTGCCACTACAACCCGGACAGGGTGTCAGCCCCAGCATTTT.